This record covers a single T cell receptor (beta chain). The target antigen is unknown. TCRdb re-analysed the RACE reads in MiXCR, keeping a single row per CDR3 protein. The data hold some 400,000 distinct CDR3 sequences, with nearly 5% observed a single time. The time point denotes: patch test 1, 2 weeks after DPC sensitization. Treatment denoted: therapeutic diphenylcyclopropenone sensitization with weekly scalp DPC. These data originate in a study of human T cells and chemical hapten exposure. General observations from the study: Relative to control repertoires, expanded TCRs gave rise to significantly more large CDR3 similarity clusters. Expanded TCR counts at PT1 were positively correlated with the patch test score.

Sequenced here: whole blood, sampled in connection with sensitization to the hapten diphenylcyclopropenone (DPC). The clonotype comes from a woman aged 50 to 60 with alopecia areata. Some clones in this sample may be carry-over from other donors' samples.

CDR3 sequence reads: CSVETRDRLYEQYF. CDR3 bases: TGCAGCGTTGAAACAAGGGACAGATTGTACGAGCAGTACTTC. The V call is TRBV29-1, the J call TRBJ2-7; 7 bases fit TRBD1. Trimming cost V 2 bases and J 4 bases; bases outside gene matches: 8. The CDR3 is 14 residues long. CDR1 is SQVTM and CDR2 is ANQGSEA in the germline V gene.